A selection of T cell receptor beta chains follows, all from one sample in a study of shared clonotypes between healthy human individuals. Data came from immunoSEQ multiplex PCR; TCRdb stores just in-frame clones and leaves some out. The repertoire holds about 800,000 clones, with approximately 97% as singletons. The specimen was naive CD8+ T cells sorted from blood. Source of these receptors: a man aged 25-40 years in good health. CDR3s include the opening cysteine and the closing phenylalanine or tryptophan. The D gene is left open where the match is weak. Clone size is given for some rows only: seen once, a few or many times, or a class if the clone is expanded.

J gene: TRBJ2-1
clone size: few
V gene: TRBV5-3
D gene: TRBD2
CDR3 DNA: TGTGCCAGAAGCCCGACTAGCGGGAAGCGCCCCTACAATGAGCAGTTCTTC
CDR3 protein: CARSPTSGKRPYNEQFF

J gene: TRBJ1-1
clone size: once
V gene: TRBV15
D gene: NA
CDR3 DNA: TGTGCCACGACAGGCATGAACACTGAAGCTTTCTTT
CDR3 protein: CATTGMNTEAFF

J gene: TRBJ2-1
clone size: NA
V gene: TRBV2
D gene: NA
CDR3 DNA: TGTGCCAGCAGTGAAGCGACCCAGGGACCCGATGAGCAGTTCTTC
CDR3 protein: CASSEATQGPDEQFF

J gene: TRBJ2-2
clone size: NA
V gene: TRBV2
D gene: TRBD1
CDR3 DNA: TGTGCCGTCAGGGGACAGGGGGTCACCGGGGAGCTGTTTTTT
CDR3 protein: CAVRGQGVTGELFF

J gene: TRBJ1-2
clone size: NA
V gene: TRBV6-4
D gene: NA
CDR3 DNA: TGTGCCAGCAGTGACGGAAGGGTCCAAGGCTACACCTTC
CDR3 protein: CASSDGRVQGYTF

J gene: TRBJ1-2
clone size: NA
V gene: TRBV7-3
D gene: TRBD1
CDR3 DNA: TGTGCCAGCAGCTTGGGACAGTCAAGGCATGGCTACACCTTC
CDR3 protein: CASSLGQSRHGYTF

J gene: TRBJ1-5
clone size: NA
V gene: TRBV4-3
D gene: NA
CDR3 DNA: TGCGCCAGCAGCCCGTCCCCAGGGCACAATCAGCCCCAGCATTTT
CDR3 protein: CASSPSPGHNQPQHF

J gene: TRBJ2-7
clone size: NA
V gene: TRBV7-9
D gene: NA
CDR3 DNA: TGTGCCAGCAGTAAGGACACTTACGGCTCCTACGAGCAGTACTTC
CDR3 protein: CASSKDTYGSYEQYF

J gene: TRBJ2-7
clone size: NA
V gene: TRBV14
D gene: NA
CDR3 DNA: TGTGCCAGCAGTCAGGTCTCCTACGAGCAGTACTTC
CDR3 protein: CASSQVSYEQYF

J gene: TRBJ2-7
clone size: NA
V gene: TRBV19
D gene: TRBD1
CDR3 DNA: TGTGCCAGTAGTGGGGGACAGGGGATCTACGAGCAGTACTTC
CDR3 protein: CASSGGQGIYEQYF

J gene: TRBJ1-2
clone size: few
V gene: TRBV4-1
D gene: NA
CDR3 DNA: TGCGCCAGCAGCCAAGGTTCCTTGAACTATGGCTACACCTTC
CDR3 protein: CASSQGSLNYGYTF

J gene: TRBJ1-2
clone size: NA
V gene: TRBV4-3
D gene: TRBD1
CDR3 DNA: TGCGCCAGCAGCCAAGATACAGGGGGTCTCGGTGGCTACACCTTC
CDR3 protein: CASSQDTGGLGGYTF

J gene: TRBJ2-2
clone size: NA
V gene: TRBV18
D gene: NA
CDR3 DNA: TGTGCCAGCTCACCGACGAATGTTAACACCGGGGAGCTGTTTTTT
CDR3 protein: CASSPTNVNTGELFF